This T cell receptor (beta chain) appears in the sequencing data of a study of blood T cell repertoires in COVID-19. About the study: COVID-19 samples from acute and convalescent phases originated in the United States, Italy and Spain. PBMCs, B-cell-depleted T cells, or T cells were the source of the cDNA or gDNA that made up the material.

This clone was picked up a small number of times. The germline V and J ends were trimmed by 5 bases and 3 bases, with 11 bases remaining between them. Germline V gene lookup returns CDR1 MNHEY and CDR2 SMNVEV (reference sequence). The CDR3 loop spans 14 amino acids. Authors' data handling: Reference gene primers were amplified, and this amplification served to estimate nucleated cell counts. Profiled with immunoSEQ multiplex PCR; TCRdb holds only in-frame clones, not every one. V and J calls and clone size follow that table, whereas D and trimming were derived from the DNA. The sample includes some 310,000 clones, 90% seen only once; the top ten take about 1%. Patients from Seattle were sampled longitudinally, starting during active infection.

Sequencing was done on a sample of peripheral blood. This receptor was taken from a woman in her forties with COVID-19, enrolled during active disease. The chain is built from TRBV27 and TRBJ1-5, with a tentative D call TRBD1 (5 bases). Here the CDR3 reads CASSITGTNQPQHF. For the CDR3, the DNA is TGTGCCAGCAGTATCACAGGTACCAATCAGCCCCAGCATTTT.